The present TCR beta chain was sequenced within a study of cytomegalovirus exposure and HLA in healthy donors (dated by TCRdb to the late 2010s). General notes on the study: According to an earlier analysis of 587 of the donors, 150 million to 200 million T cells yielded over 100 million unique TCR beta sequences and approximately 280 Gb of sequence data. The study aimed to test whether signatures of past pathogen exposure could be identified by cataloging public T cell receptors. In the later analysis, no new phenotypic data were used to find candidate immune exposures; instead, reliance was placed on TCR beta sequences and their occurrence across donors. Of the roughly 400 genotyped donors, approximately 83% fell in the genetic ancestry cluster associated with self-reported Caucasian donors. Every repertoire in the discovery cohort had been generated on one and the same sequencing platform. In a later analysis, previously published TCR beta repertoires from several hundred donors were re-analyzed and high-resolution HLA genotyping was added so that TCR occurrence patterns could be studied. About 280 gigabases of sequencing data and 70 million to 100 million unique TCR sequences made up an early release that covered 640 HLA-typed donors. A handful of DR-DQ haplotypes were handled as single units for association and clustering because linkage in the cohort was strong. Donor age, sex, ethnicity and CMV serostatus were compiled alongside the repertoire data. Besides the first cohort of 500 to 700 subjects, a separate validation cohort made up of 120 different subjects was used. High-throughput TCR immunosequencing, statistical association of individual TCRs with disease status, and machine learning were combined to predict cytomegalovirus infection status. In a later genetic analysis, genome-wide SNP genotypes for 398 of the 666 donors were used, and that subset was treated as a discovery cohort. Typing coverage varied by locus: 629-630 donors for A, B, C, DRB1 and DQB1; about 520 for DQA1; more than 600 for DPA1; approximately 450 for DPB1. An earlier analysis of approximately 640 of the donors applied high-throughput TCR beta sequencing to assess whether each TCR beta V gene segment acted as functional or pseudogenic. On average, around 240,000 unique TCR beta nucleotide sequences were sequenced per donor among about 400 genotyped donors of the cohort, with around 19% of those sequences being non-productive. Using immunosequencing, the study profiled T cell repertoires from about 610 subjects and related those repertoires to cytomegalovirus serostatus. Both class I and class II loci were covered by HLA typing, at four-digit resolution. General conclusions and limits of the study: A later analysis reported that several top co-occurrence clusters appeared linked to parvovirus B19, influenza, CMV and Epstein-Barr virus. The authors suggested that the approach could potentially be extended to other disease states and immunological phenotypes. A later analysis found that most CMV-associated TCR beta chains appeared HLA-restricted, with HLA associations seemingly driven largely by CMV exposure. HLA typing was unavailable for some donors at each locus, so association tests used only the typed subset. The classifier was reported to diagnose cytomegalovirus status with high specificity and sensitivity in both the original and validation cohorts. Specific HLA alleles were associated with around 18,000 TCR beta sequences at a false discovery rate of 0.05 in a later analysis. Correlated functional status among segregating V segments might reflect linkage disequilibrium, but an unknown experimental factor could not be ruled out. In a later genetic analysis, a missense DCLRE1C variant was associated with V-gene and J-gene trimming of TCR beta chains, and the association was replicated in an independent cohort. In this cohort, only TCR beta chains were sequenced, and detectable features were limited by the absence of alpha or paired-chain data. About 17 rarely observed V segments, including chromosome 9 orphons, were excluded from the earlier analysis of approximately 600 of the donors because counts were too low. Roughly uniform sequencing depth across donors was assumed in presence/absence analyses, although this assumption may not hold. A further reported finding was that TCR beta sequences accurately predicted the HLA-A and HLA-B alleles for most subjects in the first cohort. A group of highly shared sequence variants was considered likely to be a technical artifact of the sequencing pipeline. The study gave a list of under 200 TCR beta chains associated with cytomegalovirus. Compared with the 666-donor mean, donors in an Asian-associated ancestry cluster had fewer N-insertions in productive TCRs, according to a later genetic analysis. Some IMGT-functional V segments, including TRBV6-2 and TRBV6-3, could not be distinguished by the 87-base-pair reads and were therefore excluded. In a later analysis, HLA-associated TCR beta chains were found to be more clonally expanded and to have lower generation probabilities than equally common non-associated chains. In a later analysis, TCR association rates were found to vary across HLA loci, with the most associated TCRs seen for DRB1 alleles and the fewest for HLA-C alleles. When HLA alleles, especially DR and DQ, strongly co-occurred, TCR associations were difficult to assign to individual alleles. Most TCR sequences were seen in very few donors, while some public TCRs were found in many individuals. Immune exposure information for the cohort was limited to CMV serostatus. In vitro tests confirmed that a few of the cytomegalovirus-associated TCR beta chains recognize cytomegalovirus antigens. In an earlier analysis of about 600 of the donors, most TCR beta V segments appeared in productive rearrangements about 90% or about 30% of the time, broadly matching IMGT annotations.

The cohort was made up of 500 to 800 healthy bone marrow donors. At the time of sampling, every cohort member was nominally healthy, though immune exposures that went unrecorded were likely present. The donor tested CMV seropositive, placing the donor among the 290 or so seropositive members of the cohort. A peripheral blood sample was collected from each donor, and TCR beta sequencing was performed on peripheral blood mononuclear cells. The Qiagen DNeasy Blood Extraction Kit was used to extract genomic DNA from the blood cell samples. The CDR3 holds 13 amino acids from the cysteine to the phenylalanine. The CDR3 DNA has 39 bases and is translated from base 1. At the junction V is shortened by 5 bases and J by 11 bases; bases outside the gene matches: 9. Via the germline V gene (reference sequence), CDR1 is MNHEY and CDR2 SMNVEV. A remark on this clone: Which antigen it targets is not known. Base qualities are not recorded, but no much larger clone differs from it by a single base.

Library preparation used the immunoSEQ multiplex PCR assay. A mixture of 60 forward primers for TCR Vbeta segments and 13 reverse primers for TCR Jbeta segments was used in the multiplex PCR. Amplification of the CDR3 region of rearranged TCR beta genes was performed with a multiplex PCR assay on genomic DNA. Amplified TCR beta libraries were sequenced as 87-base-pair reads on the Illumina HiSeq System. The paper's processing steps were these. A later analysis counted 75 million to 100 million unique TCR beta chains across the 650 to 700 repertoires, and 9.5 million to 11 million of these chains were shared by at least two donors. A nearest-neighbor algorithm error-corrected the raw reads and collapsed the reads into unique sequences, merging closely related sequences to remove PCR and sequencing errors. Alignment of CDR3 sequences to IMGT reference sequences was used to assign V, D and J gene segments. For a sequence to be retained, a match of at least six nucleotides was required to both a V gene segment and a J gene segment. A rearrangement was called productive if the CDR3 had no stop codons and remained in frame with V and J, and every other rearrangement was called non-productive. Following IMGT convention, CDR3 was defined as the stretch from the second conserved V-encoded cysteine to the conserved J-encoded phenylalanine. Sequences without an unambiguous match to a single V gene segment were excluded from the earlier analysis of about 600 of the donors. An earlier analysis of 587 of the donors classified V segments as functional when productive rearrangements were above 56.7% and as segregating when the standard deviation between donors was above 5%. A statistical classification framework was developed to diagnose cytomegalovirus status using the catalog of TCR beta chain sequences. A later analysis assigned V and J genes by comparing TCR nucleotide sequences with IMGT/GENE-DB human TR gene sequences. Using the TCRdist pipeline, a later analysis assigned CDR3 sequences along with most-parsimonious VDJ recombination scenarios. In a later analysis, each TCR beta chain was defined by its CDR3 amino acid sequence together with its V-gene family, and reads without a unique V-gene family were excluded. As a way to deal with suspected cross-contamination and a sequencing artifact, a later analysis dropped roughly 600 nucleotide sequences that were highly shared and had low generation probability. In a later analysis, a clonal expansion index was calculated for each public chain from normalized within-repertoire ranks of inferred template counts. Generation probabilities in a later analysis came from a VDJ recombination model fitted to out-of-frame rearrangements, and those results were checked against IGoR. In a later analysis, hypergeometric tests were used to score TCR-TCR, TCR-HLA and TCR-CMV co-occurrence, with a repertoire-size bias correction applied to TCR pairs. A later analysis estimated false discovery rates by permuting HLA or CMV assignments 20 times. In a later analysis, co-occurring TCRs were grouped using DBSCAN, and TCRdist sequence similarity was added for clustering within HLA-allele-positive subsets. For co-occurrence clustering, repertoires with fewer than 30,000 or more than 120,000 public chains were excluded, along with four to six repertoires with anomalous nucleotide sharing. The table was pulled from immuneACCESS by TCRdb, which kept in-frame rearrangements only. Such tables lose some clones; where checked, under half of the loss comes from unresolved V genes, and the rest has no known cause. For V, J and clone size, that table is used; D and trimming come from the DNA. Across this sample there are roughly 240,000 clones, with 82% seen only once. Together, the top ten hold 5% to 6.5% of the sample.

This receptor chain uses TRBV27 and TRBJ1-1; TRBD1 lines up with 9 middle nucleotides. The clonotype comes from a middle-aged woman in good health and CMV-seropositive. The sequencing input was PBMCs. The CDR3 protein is CASSIKQGADAFF. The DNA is TGTGCCAGCAGTATTAAACAGGGGGCCGATGCTTTCTTT.